This T cell receptor beta chain emerged from a study of T cell responses to AZD1222 COVID-19 vaccine. Sequenced by immunoSEQ multiplex PCR; TCRdb stores in-frame clones only, minus some. The repertoire holds approximately 200,000 clones, with 85% to 95% as singletons. Germline V gene lookup returns CDR1 MNHEY and CDR2 SMNVEV (reference sequence). The V and J ends lost 8 bases and 8 bases respectively, with 9 bases between them. The CDR3 contains 11 residues. Overall study results and limits: Spike was spanned by vaccine-associated CD4 TCRs, which were dominant at 160-218 and 743-854. Per reports, nearly half of all spike-specific TCRs target regions that are unmutated in variants. Sampled repertoires all dated from after the peak T cell response.

A remark on this clone: What it binds is not known.

The chain carries TRBV27 and TRBJ2-2; perhaps TRBD2 as D (6 bases). This TCR derives from an adult in good health. Material: peripheral blood, obtained on day 0 of AZD1222 vaccination. The CDR3 loop is CASHRGGELFF. DNA of the CDR3: TGTGCCAGCCATCGGGGGGGGGAGCTGTTTTTT.